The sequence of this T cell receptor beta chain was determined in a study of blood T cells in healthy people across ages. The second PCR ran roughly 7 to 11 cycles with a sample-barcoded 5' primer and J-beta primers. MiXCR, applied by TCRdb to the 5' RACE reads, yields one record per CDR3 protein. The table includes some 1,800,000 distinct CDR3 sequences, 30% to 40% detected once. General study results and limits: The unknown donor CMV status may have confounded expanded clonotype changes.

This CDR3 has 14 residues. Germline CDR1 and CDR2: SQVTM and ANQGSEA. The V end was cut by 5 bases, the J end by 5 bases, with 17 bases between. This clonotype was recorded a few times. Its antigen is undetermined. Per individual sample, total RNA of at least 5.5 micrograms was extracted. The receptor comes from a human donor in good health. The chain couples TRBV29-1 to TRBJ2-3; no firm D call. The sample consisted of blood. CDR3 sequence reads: CSVSLRTGGDTQYF. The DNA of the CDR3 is TGCAGCGTTTCACTTCGGACCGGCGGAGATACGCAGTATTTT.